In this sample, the clone carrying this T cell receptor (beta chain) turned up a few times. This entry comes from a study of blood T cells in healthy people across ages. Using a J-beta primer mix together with a sample-barcoded 5' primer, a second PCR was run for about 6 to 11 cycles. Every individual sample yielded 2.5 million or more paired-end reads (each containing CDR3). TCRdb reprocessed the 5' RACE reads with MiXCR, giving one entry per CDR3 protein. The table shows 750,000 to 850,000 distinct CDR3 sequences, with 25% occurring only once. CDR1 LGHNA and CDR2 YSLEER come from the germline V gene. The trim removed 0 bases at V and 0 bases at J, leaving 9 bases unmatched. The CDR3 runs 18 residues. The same sample was also studied in work on T cells of mothers and their children. From that second work: From each mother came over 9.5 million TCR beta CDR3 reads, and from each child came 3 million to 3.5 million. Slightly higher, non-significant overlap characterized related mother-child pairs relative to unrelated pairs.

Sample: blood. The TCR sequence derives from a boy under 18 in good health. This rearrangement joins TRBV4-3 to TRBJ1-1, with TRBD1 matching 8 bases. The CDR3 nucleotides are TGCGCCAGCAGCCAAGAGGTCAGGGACAGGTTCTTGAACACTGAAGCTTTCTTT. Encoded protein: CASSQEVRDRFLNTEAFF.